A single sample gave rise to the 25 T cell receptor beta chains below, sequenced in a study of regulatory T cells in long-lasting Graves disease. Described time point: newly diagnosed GD, antithyroid drugs for less than 3 months. From PBMCs, RNA was extracted and then used to make the TCR library. Combining iRepertoire HTBI primers with Arm-PCR of CDR3 regions, the authors built TCR beta libraries. TCRdb reanalysed the multiplex PCR reads using MiXCR and keeps one entry per CDR3 protein. The table includes under 500,000 distinct CDR3 sequences, about 17% detected once. This sample was also put to use in a study of T cells in Graves' hyperthyroidism and ophthalmopathy.

The material was peripheral blood mononuclear cells (PBMCs), obtained at new diagnosis, from a patient treated with antithyroid drugs. The origin of the receptors is a woman in her 30s with Graves disease.

The V and J genes are TRBV10-3 and TRBJ2-7; D perhaps matches TRBD1 (8 bases). The CDR3 is 14 amino acids. Trimming removed 8 bases from V and 2 bases from J, with 16 bases in between. The germline V gene encodes CDR1 ENHRY and CDR2 SYGVKD. The CDR3 reads CAIGGGTGTYEQYF. The DNA for the CDR3 is TGTGCCATCGGGGGGGGGACAGGCACCTACGAGCAGTACTTC.

Details on this clonotype: Just one base apart from a much larger clone, this may be a read error. The J gene is TRBJ1-2, the V gene TRBV3-1; unclear D gene. This CDR3 has 12 residues. Germline V gene data show CDR1 as LGHDT and CDR2 as YNNKEL (reference sequence). The CDR3 bases are TGTACCAGCAGCCAAGCCTCTTCTGGCTACACCTTC. Amino acids: CTSSQASSGYTF.

Concerning this clonotype itself: One base away lies a much larger clone, so this may be a sequencing read error. The chain links TRBV2 to TRBJ1-5, with unresolved D. The CDR3 sequence is 14 residues long. Looked up from germline, CDR1 is SNHLY and CDR2 is FYNNEI. V gave up 11 bases and J gave up 4 bases, with 18 bases separating them. The CDR3 is CAGTLDGKNQPQHF. CDR3 DNA: TGTGCCGGCACCCTGGACGGAAAAAATCAGCCCCAGCATTTT. Full variable domain (outside the CDR3, taken from reference TRBV2 and TRBJ1-5): EPEVTQTPSHQVTQMGQEVILRCVPISNHLYFYWYRQILGQKVEFLVSFYNNEISEKSEIFDDQFSVERPDGSNFTLKIRSTKLEDSAMYFCAGTLDGKNQPQHFGDGTRLSIL.

This clonotype has ten or more counts. The chain joins TRBV2 to TRBJ2-7; 7 bases are shared with TRBD2. The CDR3 contains 17 residues. The germline CDR1 and CDR2 sequences are SNHLY and FYNNEI. V lost 0 bases and J lost 1; bases outside the gene matches: 9. CDR3 residues: CASSEASMGGQSYEQYF. Here the CDR3 DNA reads TGTGCCAGCAGTGAAGCTTCGATGGGAGGGCAGTCCTACGAGCAGTACTTC.

This clonotype appeared a few times. This chain connects TRBV7-6 to TRBJ1-3, with no clear D. The CDR3 consists of 14 residues. Trimming took 2 bases from V and 0 from J, leaving 5 bases between them. Germline lookup yields CDR1 SGHVS and CDR2 FNYEAQ. The CDR3 DNA is TGTGCCAGCAGCTTACTCAACTCTGGAAACACCATATATTTT. Its translation is CASSLLNSGNTIYF. The full variable domain, its missing parts supplied by reference TRBV7-6 and TRBJ1-3, is GAGVSQSPRYKVTKRGQDVALRCDPISGHVSLYWYRQALGQGPEFLTYFNYEAQQDKSGLPNDRFSAERPEGSISTLTIQRTEQRDSAMYRCASSLLNSGNTIYFGEGSWLTVV.

The chain links TRBV4-1 to TRBJ1-1, with D unresolved. Trimming pared 4 bases from V and 0 bases from J, leaving 12 bases between. CDR1 is MGHRA and CDR2 is YSYEKL in the germline V gene. The CDR3 has 15 residues. The CDR3 DNA is TGCGCCAGCAGCCGCCAAGACGGCATGAACACTGAAGCTTTCTTT. Its protein product is CASSRQDGMNTEAFF.

This clonotype was observed many times. The chain links TRBV10-3 to TRBJ1-1; no firm D call. The CDR3 extends over 13 amino acids. In germline, CDR1 is ENHRY, CDR2 SYGVKD. Trimming shortened V by 7 bases and J by 4 bases, and 13 bases separated the two germline ends. CDR3 residues: CAIKGGWGTEAFF. For the CDR3, the DNA is TGTGCCATCAAAGGTGGCTGGGGCACTGAAGCTTTCTTT.

This clonotype was observed at least ten times. This chain connects TRBV27 to TRBJ2-2; D perhaps matches TRBD1 (6 bases). CDR3 size: 16 residues. V lost 6 bases, J lost 0 bases, and 14 bases lay in between. Germline CDR1 reads MNHEY; CDR2 reads SMNVEV (reference sequence). The CDR3 DNA reads TGTGCCAGCAGGAAACAGGGATGGGCGAACACCGGGGAGCTGTTTTTT. Amino acid sequence: CASRKQGWANTGELFF.

This clonotype appeared many times. The V and J genes are TRBV2 and TRBJ1-2; TRBD1 is a possible D gene (6 bases). The length of the CDR3 is 14 residues. Germline V gene lookup returns CDR1 SNHLY and CDR2 FYNNEI. The V gene lost 6 bases and the J gene lost 3 bases, with 14 bases spanning the gap. The CDR3 spells CASSGQTADYGYTF. CDR3 coding DNA: TGTGCCAGCAGCGGACAGACGGCGGACTATGGCTACACCTTC.

On this clonotype itself: A single base separates this from a much larger clone, so it may be a read error. V gene TRBV7-2 combines with J gene TRBJ2-7; D possibly matches TRBD1 or TRBD2 (5 bases each). The germline V gene encodes CDR1 SGHTA and CDR2 FQGNSA. The CDR3 extends over 16 amino acids. This CDR3 reads CASSMNLRDGAYEQHF. CDR3 nucleotides: TGTGCCAGCAGCATGAATTTAAGGGACGGAGCCTACGAGCAGCACTTC.

This clonotype was counted at least ten times. The chain joins TRBV11-2 to TRBJ2-5, with D unclear. Trimming left V 2 bases short and J 1 base short, with 5 bases between. The CDR3 runs to 13 residues. Germline CDR1 SGHAT, CDR2 FQNNGV. The CDR3 is CASSLNFQETQYF. CDR3 DNA: TGTGCCAGCAGCTTAAACTTCCAAGAGACCCAGTACTTC.

The chain is built from TRBV4-3 and TRBJ2-7; possibly TRBD2 for D (7 bases). Trimming removed 0 bases at V and 6 bases at J, with 18 bases between. The CDR3 extends over 16 amino acids. CDR1 and CDR2 from the germline V gene are LGHNA and YSLEER. DNA of the CDR3: TGCGCCAGCAGCCAAGATAGGGGGGGGGGCCTCTCCGAGCAGTACTTC. Residues: CASSQDRGGGLSEQYF.

On this clonotype itself: A read error is possible here, since a much larger clone lies one base away. This chain links TRBV7-9 with TRBJ2-1; 9 positions match TRBD2. The V segment lost 5 bases and the J segment 12 bases; nucleotides outside the gene matches: 14. The CDR3 consists of 15 residues. Germline CDR1 SEHNR, CDR2 FQNEAQ (reference sequence). The CDR3: CASSPRVAGGVGQFF. The CDR3 DNA sequence: TGTGCCAGCAGCCCCAGAGTGGCGGGAGGGGTTGGGCAGTTCTTC.

The chain uses TRBV29-1 and TRBJ2-1; D gene ambiguous. Germline values: CDR1 SQVTM, CDR2 ANQGSEA. The CDR3 covers 16 residues. With 2 bases removed from V and 5 bases from J, the gap between germline ends came to 19 bases. CDR3 loop: CSVEILAIRTHNEQFF. Here the CDR3 DNA reads TGCAGCGTTGAAATCTTGGCCATCCGGACCCACAATGAGCAGTTCTTC.

This chain uses TRBV28 with TRBJ1-2; 7 bases fit TRBD1. The germline V gene has CDR1 MDHEN and CDR2 SYDVKM. This CDR3 has 15 residues. V lost 3 bases to trimming and J lost 4 bases; unmatched junction nucleotides: 8. For the CDR3, the DNA is TGTGCCAGCAGTTTCCAGACAGGGCCCGTCTATGGCTACACCTTC. This sequence encodes CASSFQTGPVYGYTF.

The table lists this clonotype with many counts. The chain is built from TRBV28 and TRBJ2-1; D call uncertain. The V gene lost 3 bases and the J gene lost 1 base, with 7 bases spanning the gap. Germline loops: CDR1 MDHEN, CDR2 SYDVKM. The CDR3 runs 14 residues. The chain's CDR3 is CASSLRGSYNEQFF. As DNA, the CDR3 is TGTGCCAGCAGTTTGCGCGGATCCTACAATGAGCAGTTCTTC.

This clonotype has only a few counts. V gene TRBV4-1 combines with J gene TRBJ2-5; D not certain. This CDR3 contains 15 residues. Germline V gene sequence: CDR1 MGHRA, CDR2 YSYEKL. V lost 6 bases and J lost 5, with 19 bases in between. The CDR3 sequence: CASRRDYVGVETQYF. The CDR3 region has the DNA TGCGCCAGCAGGCGAGATTACGTCGGCGTGGAGACCCAGTACTTC.

This clonotype was counted many times. The chain combines TRBV10-1 with TRBJ2-1; weak D call: TRBD1 (6 bases). The V gene's germline CDR1 is WNHNN and CDR2 SYGVQD (reference sequence). The CDR3 has 15 residues. V dropped 3 bases and J dropped 2 bases, with 11 bases sitting between them. The CDR3 DNA follows: TGCGCCAGCAGTGACCAGGGGAACCCCTACAATGAGCAGTTCTTC. It specifies CASSDQGNPYNEQFF.

This clonotype occurred many times. The chain recombines TRBV2 with TRBJ1-6; D is ambiguous. Trimming took 1 base from V and 6 from J, leaving 10 bases between them. Per the germline V gene, CDR1 is SNHLY and CDR2 is FYNNEI. The CDR3 sequence is 15 residues long. CDR3 sequence (DNA): TGTGCCAGCAGTGAAGGGGGAAGTGGTAATTCACCCCTCCACTTT. Amino acids: CASSEGGSGNSPLHF.

This clonotype was detected many times. The gene calls are TRBV7-2 and TRBJ2-1, with unresolved D. Per germline, CDR1 SGHTA and CDR2 FQGNSA. This CDR3 comprises 14 residues. Trimming shortened V by 4 bases and J by 3 bases, and 10 bases separated the two germline ends. The CDR3 protein is CASSWLYYYNEQFF. The CDR3 coding sequence is TGTGCCAGCAGCTGGCTCTACTACTACAATGAGCAGTTCTTC.

This clonotype was seen a handful of times. The V and J genes are TRBV9 and TRBJ2-7, with D possibly being TRBD1 (6 bases). Germline-derived CDR1 and CDR2 are SGDLS and YYNGEE. Between the trimmed V and J ends, which lost 1 base and 5 bases, there was a span of 19 bases. CDR3 size: 16 residues. CDR3 amino acids: CASSVSGENLRDEQYF. The CDR3 bases are TGTGCCAGCAGCGTATCAGGGGAGAACCTTCGAGACGAGCAGTACTTC. Filled out from reference TRBV9 and TRBJ2-7, the complete variable domain reads DSGVTQTPKHLITATGQRVTLRCSPRSGDLSVYWYQQSLDQGLQFLIQYYNGEERAKGNILERFSAQQFPDLHSELNLSSLELGDSALYFCASSVSGENLRDEQYFGPGTRLTVT.

CDR3 sequence reads: CATSDSMGSSYNEQFF. CDR3 DNA: TGTGCCACCAGTGATTCTATGGGTAGCTCCTACAATGAGCAGTTCTTC. The chain joins TRBV24-1 to TRBJ2-1; D uncertain. CDR1 is KGHDR and CDR2 is SFDVKD in the germline V gene. V lost 2 bases and J lost 0, with 10 bases in between. The CDR3 contains 16 residues.

Ten or more counts support this clonotype. This chain joins TRBV28 and TRBJ2-7; 7 positions match TRBD1. The germline gives CDR1 MDHEN, CDR2 SYDVKM. Trimming removed 6 bases from V and 4 bases from J; junction bases left unmatched: 9. The CDR3 contains 14 residues. As DNA, the CDR3 is TGTGCCAGCAGACATCGACAGGGATTATACGAGCAGTACTTC. This sequence encodes CASRHRQGLYEQYF.

The gene calls are TRBV10-3 and TRBJ1-3; TRBD1 agrees at 8 bases. Per germline, CDR1 ENHRY and CDR2 SYGVKD. The CDR3 runs to 16 residues. V lost 4 bases and J lost 3; bases outside the gene matches: 8. The DNA for the CDR3 is TGTGCCATCAGTGGGAACGACAGGGGTCGTGGAAACACCATATATTTT. Its translation is CAISGNDRGRGNTIYF.

This clonotype has just a few counts. The chain employs TRBV5-1 and TRBJ2-7, with 10 bases matching TRBD2. Trimming cost V 7 bases and J 6 bases; bases outside gene matches: 7. This CDR3 is 13 amino acids long. Germline lookup yields CDR1 SGHRS and CDR2 YFSETQ. The CDR3 loop is CASAAGGPGEQYF. In DNA form, the CDR3 reads TGCGCCAGCGCAGCGGGAGGGCCGGGCGAGCAGTACTTC.